This TCR beta chain is drawn from a study of molecular identifiers for immune sequencing clone quantification. Trimming removed 1 base from V and 4 bases from J, with 19 bases in between. Germline V gene sequence: CDR1 SEHNR, CDR2 FQNEAQ (reference sequence). The CDR3 consists of 17 residues. Broader study findings: Clonotypes surpassing 20 RNA copies contained over 99% of effector molecules, versus under 1% in naive cells.

Listed TCR primers, together with previously described methods, were used for the bulk TCR libraries. TCRdb analysed the PCR reads with MiXCR anew, one entry per CDR3 protein. The sample records some 320,000 distinct CDR3 sequences, 20% to 25% being singletons. This clonotype showed up many times. Its cognate antigen is unknown. Material: naive CD8+ T cells from blood, with Jurkat cell RNA spiked in. Subset indicated: FACS-sorted CD8+CD4-CCR7+CD45RA+ naive T cells. The genes are TRBV7-9 and TRBJ2-5; D might be TRBD1 or TRBD2, each matching 5 bases. This TCR came from a human donor in good health. Some libraries in this study had Jurkat cell RNA spiked in. In DNA form, the CDR3 reads TGTGCCAGCAGCTTAGGAAACTCCCGGGACGAAAGAGAGACCCAGTACTTC. Translated: CASSLGNSRDERETQYF.